This T cell receptor beta chain stems from a study of OX40 agonist ivuxolimab in advanced cancers. Study-wide background: The study reported partial responses in three patients: one hepatocellular carcinoma, two cutaneous melanoma.

Only in-frame clones appear in the TCRdb table, and some are missing; sequencing was by immunoSEQ multiplex PCR. The table records about 55,000 clones, 88% of them present only once. Here the sequenced sample was CD4+ or CD8+ T cells sorted from blood, taken in a trial of the OX40 agonist ivuxolimab. The sequence derives from an adult with an advanced solid tumor such as melanoma, head and neck, liver or kidney cancer.

In nucleotides, the CDR3 is TGCAGTGCTAGAAGAGGGAACGAGCAGTACTTC. Translation: CSARRGNEQYF. The V gene is TRBV20-1, the J gene TRBJ2-7, with D tentatively TRBD2 (5 bases). The V gene lost 2 bases and the J gene lost 5 bases, with 7 bases spanning the gap. The CDR3 covers 11 residues. Germline assignment: CDR1 DFQATT and CDR2 SNEGSKA (reference sequence).